This passage covers 7 T cell receptor beta chains from one sample sequenced in a study of T cells in Graves' hyperthyroidism and ophthalmopathy. There were TCR beta CDR3 regions amplified from RNA transcripts. Using the HTBI primer set, a first-round RT-PCR was run on the TCR CDR3. TCRdb re-derived calls from the multiplex PCR reads in MiXCR, one entry per CDR3 protein. The sample includes over 150,000 distinct CDR3 sequences, 17% of them seen just once. Sequencing used blood. All receptors derive from a woman aged 50 to 60 with Graves' hyperthyroidism.

This clonotype has a count of ten or more. The chain couples TRBV7-8 to TRBJ2-2; D may match TRBD1 or TRBD2 (5 bases each). Germline V gene data show CDR1 as SGHVS and CDR2 as FQNEAQ. This CDR3 spans 15 amino acids. V was shortened by 1 base and J by 5 bases, with 11 bases between the two germline ends. Here the CDR3 DNA reads TGTGCCAGCAGCTTAGATTCTTGGGGGACCGGGGAGCTGTTTTTT. This encodes CASSLDSWGTGELFF.

A note on this clonotype: A much larger clone sits a single nucleotide away, making a read error possible. The chain couples TRBV18 to TRBJ2-7, with D tentatively TRBD2 (6 bases). The CDR3 consists of 12 residues. Per germline, CDR1 KGHSH and CDR2 LQKENI. The CDR3 reads CARSGTDYEQYF. In DNA, the CDR3 is TGTGCCCGCTCAGGGACTGACTACGAGCAGTACTTC.

This clonotype was seen repeatedly, ten times or more. The rearrangement links TRBV28 to TRBJ1-5; the D is unclear. The germline CDR1 and CDR2 sequences are MDHEN and SYDVKM. The CDR3 is made up of 15 amino acids. V was pared by 4 bases and J by 4 bases, with 14 bases between. CDR3 sequence (DNA): TGTGCCAGCAGTTCCTACACGGACTCAAATCAGCCCCAGCATTTT. It translates to CASSSYTDSNQPQHF.

This clonotype was recorded at least ten times. The CDR3 loop reads CASSNRGRTSYEQYF. The CDR3 DNA is TGTGCCAGCAGTAACAGGGGGCGGACCTCCTACGAGCAGTACTTC. The chain carries TRBV28 and TRBJ2-7; TRBD1 agrees at 9 bases. The V gene end was trimmed by 5 bases and the J gene end by 0 bases; junction bases not matched to a gene: 5. Germline V gene sequence: CDR1 MDHEN, CDR2 SYDVKM. The CDR3 covers 15 residues.

This clonotype has ten or more counts. The gene calls are TRBV20-1 and TRBJ2-1, with 7 bases identical to TRBD1. CDR1 and CDR2 (germline): DFQATT, SNEGSKA (reference sequence). This CDR3 is built from 15 residues. V gave up 4 bases and J gave up 4 bases; unmatched junction bases: 10. The DNA of the CDR3 is TGCAGTGCTACCAAGGGGGCAAGCCCGTACAATGAGCAGTTCTTC. It translates to CSATKGASPYNEQFF.

This clonotype came up many times. J is TRBJ1-1 and V is TRBV18; D not certain. The CDR3 has 11 residues. V was clipped by 6 bases and J by 5 bases, with 7 bases between them. The V gene's germline CDR1 is KGHSH and CDR2 LQKENI. The CDR3 coding sequence is TGTGCCAGCTCCTTAGCGACTGAAGCTTTCTTT. Translated: CASSLATEAFF.

As to this clonotype: This could be a read error, since a much larger clone is one nucleotide away. The V and J genes are TRBV29-1 and TRBJ2-6; possible D gene TRBD1, 6 bases. The germline V and J ends were trimmed by 4 bases and 0 bases, with 13 bases remaining between them. Germline V gene sequence: CDR1 SQVTM, CDR2 ANQGSEA. The CDR3 is 16 amino acids. The CDR3 is CSVVRDMGSGANVLTF. The CDR3, as DNA: TGCAGCGTTGTAAGGGACATGGGCTCTGGGGCCAACGTCCTGACTTTC. The full variable domain, its missing parts supplied by reference TRBV29-1 and TRBJ2-6, is SAVISQKPSRDICQRGTSLTIQCQVDSQVTMMFWYRQQPGQSLTLIATANQGSEATYESGFVIDKFPISRPNLTFSTLTVSNMSPEDSSIYLCSVVRDMGSGANVLTFGAGSRLTVL.